This T cell receptor beta chain was recovered during a study of CD8+CD57+ T cells in acquired aplastic anemia (dated by TCRdb to 2016 to 2019). About the full investigation: DNA extracted from sorted CD4+ and CD8+ cells had a mean of about 3.3 ug, with a range of roughly 0.2 to 27.4 ug. An average of around 10 million reads for CD4+ cells and 11.0 million reads for CD8+ cells was obtained from healthy donor samples. Results the study describes overall, beyond this receptor: CD8+ Simpson's diversity did not differ significantly between patients and healthy controls (P=0.060). Around 30 CD8+ CDR3 sequences were found to be shared between patients and controls, but these sequences appeared to be highly expressed in patients and within the immunodominant clones of the patients.

Genomic DNA served as template for TCR beta VDJ combination and CDR3 sequence profiling. An Illumina HiSeq 2000 was used for TCR repertoire sequencing. On the study's bioinformatics: TRBV/TRBJ rearrangement plots, CDR3 size and DJ length profiles, and Simpson's diversity index were used to assess repertoires. The most abundant DNA sequence in the deep sequencing data was taken as the immunodominant clone. CDR3 amino acid sequences were screened for sharing across subjects and were compared with published repertoires and the VDJdb database. The raw public reads went through TCRdb reprocessing: fastp at Q25, MiXCR clone calling, in-frame beta chains kept. Rows merge per CDR3 protein into single entries with the most common DNA and genes. In this record, the V and J calls reflect TCRdb's handling and not the investigators' own analysis. The sample table records roughly 190,000 distinct CDR3 sequences; around 50% of these occur just once. The ten largest account for about a sixth of the sample.

Trimming takes 1 base from V and 4 bases from J, and the germline ends sit 7 bases apart. Via the germline V gene, CDR1 is KGHSH and CDR2 LQKENI. The CDR3 starts with the cysteine, ends with the phenylalanine, and has 13 residues. Only CDR3 DNA is held: 39 bases, read in frame from base 1. In the study, sorted CD4+ and CD8+ blood T cells from patients with severe aplastic anemia and from healthy subjects underwent deep sequencing of TCR repertoires. Ficoll-Paque density gradient centrifugation was used to isolate peripheral blood mononuclear cells. Before DNA extraction, CD4+ and CD8+ T cells were sorted by FACS or by magnetic beads. Comment on this clonotype: What antigen it recognizes has not been identified. Base qualities were left out, and no much larger clone turns up one base away.

Sequencing was carried out using sorted CD4+, CD8+, or CD8+CD57+ T cells (not recorded which) from PBMCs. This receptor was identified in a human donor in good health, serving as a control. The rearrangement joined TRBV18 to TRBJ2-5; no D gene can be assigned with confidence. The CDR3 region has the sequence CASSPLARETQYF. The nucleotide sequence reads TGTGCCAGCTCACCACTGGCCCGAGAGACCCAGTACTTC.